The 16 T cell receptor beta chains below were found in one sample sequenced in a study of shared clonotypes between healthy human individuals. Selected positively for CCR7 and CD45RO-negative, naive CD8 cells excluded terminally differentiated effector memory CD45RA+ cells. Measured with immunoSEQ multiplex PCR; TCRdb has only the in-frame clones, and not every one. Found here are 800,000 to 950,000 clones, roughly 96% of them singletons; the top ten hold around 0.25%. Sequencing used naive CD8+ T cells sorted from blood. The receptors come from a man between 25 and 39 years old in good health.

This chain uses TRBV7-6 with TRBJ2-1; 12 positions agree with TRBD2. The CDR3 is 18 residues long. V was clipped by 1 base and J by 3 bases; unmatched bases: 7. Germline V gene data show CDR1 as SGHVS and CDR2 as FNYEAQ. In DNA, the CDR3 is TGTGCCAGCAGCTTAGGACTAGCGGGAGAGCTTAGCTACAATGAGCAGTTCTTC. It codes for CASSLGLAGELSYNEQFF.

This clone was counted once. Other nucleotide sequences from this sample produce the same CDR3. The V gene is TRBV25-1, the J gene TRBJ2-7, with no clear D. CDR3 size: 12 residues. The ends were cut back, 4 bases at V and 2 bases at J, with 6 bases in the middle. Per the germline V gene, CDR1 is MGHDK and CDR2 is SYGVNS. The CDR3: CASSGSTYEQYF. Here the CDR3 DNA reads TGTGCCAGCAGTGGTTCGACCTACGAGCAGTACTTC.

V usage is TRBV2 and J usage is TRBJ1-1; D gene ambiguous. The germline V gene encodes CDR1 SNHLY and CDR2 FYNNEI. This CDR3 contains 14 residues. V dropped 6 bases and J dropped 1 base, with 12 bases sitting between them. CDR3 loop: CASRDPRANTEAFF. The CDR3 DNA sequence: TGTGCCAGCAGGGACCCCCGCGCGAACACTGAAGCTTTCTTT.

The chain carries TRBV19 and TRBJ1-1, with a weak D call TRBD1 (5 bases). V was trimmed by 3 bases and J by 1 base, leaving 9 bases between them. CDR3 length: 14 residues. Germline V gene lookup returns CDR1 LNHDA and CDR2 SQIVND (reference sequence). The CDR3 DNA reads TGTGCCAGTAGTATTGGGGGGTCGAACACTGAAGCTTTCTTT. It translates to CASSIGGSNTEAFF. The complete variable domain, with remaining parts taken from reference TRBV19 and TRBJ1-1, reads DGGITQSPKYLFRKEGQNVTLSCEQNLNHDAMYWYRQDPGQGLRLIYYSQIVNDFQKGDIAEGYSVSREKKESFPLTVTSAQKNPTAFYLCASSIGGSNTEAFFGQGTRLTVV.

The chain uses TRBV27 and TRBJ2-2; D is perhaps TRBD2 (6 bases). V lost 4 bases to trimming and J lost 1 base, with 13 bases between them. Looked up from germline, CDR1 is MNHEY and CDR2 is SMNVEV (reference sequence). The CDR3 totals 16 residues. The CDR3 here is CASSSVGGVNTGELFF. Here the CDR3 DNA reads TGTGCCAGCAGTTCGGTCGGCGGGGTGAACACCGGGGAGCTGTTTTTT.

This chain joins TRBV6-5 and TRBJ1-2, with D perhaps TRBD1 (6 bases). The length of the CDR3 is 11 residues. V shed 7 bases and J shed 8 bases, with 11 bases lying between them. CDR1 is MNHEY and CDR2 is SVGAGI in the germline V gene. This CDR3 is CASNGGRGYTF. The CDR3 nucleotides are TGTGCCAGCAACGGGGGCAGAGGCTACACCTTC.

A remark on this clone: An end of the junction does not agree with germline; a read error may underlie this. V usage is TRBV7-9 and J usage is TRBJ2-5; D might be TRBD2 (5 bases). Germline lookup yields CDR1 SEHNR and CDR2 FQNEAQ (reference sequence). The CDR3 spans 11 residues. DNA of the CDR3: TGTGCCAGCAGCTCCTCGACCGGAGGCGACTTC. This codes for CASSSSTGGDF.

The V and J genes are TRBV27 and TRBJ2-7; D is perhaps TRBD1 or TRBD2 (6 bases each). Germline V gene data show CDR1 as MNHEY and CDR2 as SMNVEV (reference sequence). This CDR3 spans 14 amino acids. V was trimmed by 1 base and J by 7 bases, leaving 14 bases between them. The CDR3 DNA reads TGTGCCAGCAGTTTATTCGGGGGCCCTACGGAGCAGTACTTC. Its translation is CASSLFGGPTEQYF.

The V gene is TRBV7-9, the J gene TRBJ2-5, with TRBD2 identical over 12 bases. Germline assignment: CDR1 SEHNR and CDR2 FQNEAQ (reference sequence). With 5 bases clipped from V and 2 bases from J, the junction kept 9 bases outside the gene matches. This CDR3 spans 17 amino acids. DNA for the CDR3: TGTGCCAGCAGCAGACTAGCGGGAGTATCCCTGCAAGAGACCCAGTACTTC. It codes for CASSRLAGVSLQETQYF.

The genes are TRBV29-1 and TRBJ2-7; D is uncertain. V was cut by 0 bases and J by 2 bases, with 17 bases left in between. Germline V lookup: CDR1 SQVTM, CDR2 ANQGSEA. The CDR3 runs 16 residues. CDR3 sequence reads: CSVEDMGILGAYEQYF. The CDR3 bases are TGCAGCGTTGAAGATATGGGGATCCTTGGCGCCTACGAGCAGTACTTC.

CDR3 region: CASTQLLGDYGYTF. Here the CDR3 DNA reads TGTGCCAGTACACAGCTCCTTGGGGACTATGGCTACACCTTC. The rearrangement links TRBV28 to TRBJ1-2, with D hard to call. V was clipped by 9 bases and J by 3 bases, with 17 bases between them. Germline V gene lookup returns CDR1 MDHEN and CDR2 SYDVKM. This CDR3 has 14 amino acids.

This chain joins TRBV14 and TRBJ2-5; 9 nucleotides line up with TRBD2. CDR1 and CDR2 from the germline V gene are SGHDN and FVKESK. The length of the CDR3 is 16 residues. The V segment lost 5 bases and the J segment 5 bases; nucleotides outside the gene matches: 12. The CDR3 reads CASSFRLAEGGETQYF. CDR3 sequence (DNA): TGTGCCAGCAGCTTTCGACTAGCGGAGGGAGGGGAGACCCAGTACTTC.

The V call is TRBV5-1, the J call TRBJ2-2, with D unclear. The germline V gene encodes CDR1 SGHRS and CDR2 YFSETQ. The CDR3 contains 13 residues. V was cut by 0 bases and J by 9 bases, with 9 bases left in between. The DNA of the CDR3 is TGCGCCAGCAGCTTGGCCGACACTAGGGAGCTGTTTTTT. Protein sequence: CASSLADTRELFF.

With respect to this clone: One end of the junction does not line up with germline, which may come from a read error. The chain couples TRBV11-2 to TRBJ2-6, with TRBD1 identical over 9 bases. This CDR3 has 18 residues. Germline CDR1 reads SGHAT; CDR2 reads FQNNGV. In DNA, the CDR3 is TGTGCCAGCACCTTAGGACAGGGGTTTGCCTCTGGGGCCAACGTCCTGACTTTC. As protein: CASTLGQGFASGANVLTF.

Comment on this clone: Other DNA variants within this sample encode the same CDR3. The genes are TRBV7-9 and TRBJ2-7; D remains ambiguous. Between the trimmed V and J ends, which lost 4 bases and 0 bases, there was a span of 7 bases. Germline CDR1 is SEHNR and CDR2 is FQNEAQ (reference sequence). The CDR3 extends over 13 amino acids. The CDR3 loop reads CASSSPSSYEQYF. As DNA, the CDR3 is TGTGCCAGCAGCTCCCCGAGCTCCTACGAGCAGTACTTC.

DNA for the CDR3: TGTGCCAGCAGGGAGACAGGGGTAGAAGAAAAACTGTTTTTT. Its protein product is CASRETGVEEKLFF. The chain joins TRBV6-6 to TRBJ1-4; 8 bases align to TRBD1. Per germline, CDR1 MNHNY and CDR2 SVGAGI (reference sequence). V shed 6 bases, J shed 8 bases, and the junction held 8 bases outside the gene matches. The CDR3 spans 14 residues.